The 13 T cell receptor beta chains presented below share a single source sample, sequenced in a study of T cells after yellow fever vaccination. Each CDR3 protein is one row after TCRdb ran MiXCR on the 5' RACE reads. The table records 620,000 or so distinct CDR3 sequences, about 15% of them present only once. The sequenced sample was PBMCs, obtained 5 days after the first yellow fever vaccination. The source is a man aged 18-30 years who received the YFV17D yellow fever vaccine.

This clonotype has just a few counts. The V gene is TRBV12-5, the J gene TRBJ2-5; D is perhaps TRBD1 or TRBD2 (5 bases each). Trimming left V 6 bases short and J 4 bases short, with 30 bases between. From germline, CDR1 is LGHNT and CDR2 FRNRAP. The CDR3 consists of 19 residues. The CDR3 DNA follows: TGTGCTAGTGGCCCCCTTCCTACCTCCGGGACCGCGAGGGGAGAGACCCAGTACTTC. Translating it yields CASGPLPTSGTARGETQYF.

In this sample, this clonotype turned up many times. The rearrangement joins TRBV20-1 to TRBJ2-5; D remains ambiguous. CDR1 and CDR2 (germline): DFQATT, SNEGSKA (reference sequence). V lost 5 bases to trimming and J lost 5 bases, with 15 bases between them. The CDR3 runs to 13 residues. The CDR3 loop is CSAGQYVGETQYF. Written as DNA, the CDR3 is TGCAGTGCTGGGCAGTATGTCGGCGAGACCCAGTACTTC.

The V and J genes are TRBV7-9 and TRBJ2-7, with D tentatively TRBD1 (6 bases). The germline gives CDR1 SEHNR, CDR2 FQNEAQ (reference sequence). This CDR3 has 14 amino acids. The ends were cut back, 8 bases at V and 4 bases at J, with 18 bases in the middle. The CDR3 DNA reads TGTGCCAGCTCCCGTCGACAGGATACTTACGAGCAGTACTTC. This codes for CASSRRQDTYEQYF.

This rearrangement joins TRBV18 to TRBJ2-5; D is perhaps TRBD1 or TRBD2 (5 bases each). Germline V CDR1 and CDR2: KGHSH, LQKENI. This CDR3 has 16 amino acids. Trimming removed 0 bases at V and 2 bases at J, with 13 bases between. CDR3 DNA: TGTGCCAGCTCACCACCTAACGCCGGGACGCAAGAGACCCAGTACTTC. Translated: CASSPPNAGTQETQYF. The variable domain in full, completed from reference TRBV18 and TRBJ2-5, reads NAGVMQNPRHLVRRRGQEARLRCSPMKGHSHVYWYRQLPEEGLKFMVYLQKENIIDESGMPKERFSAEFPKEGPSILRIQQVVRGDSAAYFCASSPPNAGTQETQYFGPGTRLLVL.

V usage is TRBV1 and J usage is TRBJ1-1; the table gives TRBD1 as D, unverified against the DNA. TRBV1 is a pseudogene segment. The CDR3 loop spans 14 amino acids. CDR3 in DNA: TGCACCAGCAGCCAAGATCTTGGGTCCCCTGAAGCTTTCTTT. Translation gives CTSSQDLGSPEAFF.

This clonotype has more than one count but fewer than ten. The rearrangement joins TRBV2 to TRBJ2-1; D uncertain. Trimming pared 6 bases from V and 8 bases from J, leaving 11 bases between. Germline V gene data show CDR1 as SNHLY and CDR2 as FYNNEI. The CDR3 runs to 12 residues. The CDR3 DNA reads TGTGCCAGCAGCCCTGACTTGTATGAGCAGTTCTTC. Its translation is CASSPDLYEQFF.

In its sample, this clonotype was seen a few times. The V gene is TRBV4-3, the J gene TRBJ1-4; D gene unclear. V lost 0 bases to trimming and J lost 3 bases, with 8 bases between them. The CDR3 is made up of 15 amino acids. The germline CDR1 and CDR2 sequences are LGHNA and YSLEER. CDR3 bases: TGCGCCAGCAGCCAAGATCGAGGGCCTAATGAAAAACTGTTTTTT. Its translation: CASSQDRGPNEKLFF.

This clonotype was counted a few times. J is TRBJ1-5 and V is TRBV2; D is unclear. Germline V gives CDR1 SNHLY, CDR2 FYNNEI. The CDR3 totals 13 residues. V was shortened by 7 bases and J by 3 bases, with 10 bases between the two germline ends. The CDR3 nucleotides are TGTGCCAGCAACGTCGCGGTCAATCAGCCCCAGCATTTT. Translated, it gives CASNVAVNQPQHF.

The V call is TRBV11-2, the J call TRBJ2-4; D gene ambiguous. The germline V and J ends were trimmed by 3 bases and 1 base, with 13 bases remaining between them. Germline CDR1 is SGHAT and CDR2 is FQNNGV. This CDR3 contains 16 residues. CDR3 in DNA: TGTGCCAGCAGCTTGTGGTCAGGTCCGGCCAAAAACATTCAGTACTTC. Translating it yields CASSLWSGPAKNIQYF.

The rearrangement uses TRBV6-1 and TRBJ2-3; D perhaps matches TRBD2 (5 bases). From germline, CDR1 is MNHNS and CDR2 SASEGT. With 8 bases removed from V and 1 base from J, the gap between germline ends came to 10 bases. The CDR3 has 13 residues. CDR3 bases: TGTGCCAGCCGGGGAACTCGCACAGATACGCAGTATTTT. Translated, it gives CASRGTRTDTQYF.

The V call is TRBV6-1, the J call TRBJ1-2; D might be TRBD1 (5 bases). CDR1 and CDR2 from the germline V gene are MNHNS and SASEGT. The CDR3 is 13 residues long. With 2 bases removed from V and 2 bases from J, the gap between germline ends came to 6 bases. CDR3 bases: TGTGCCAGCAGTGAAAGGGACAACTATGGCTACACCTTC. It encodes CASSERDNYGYTF.

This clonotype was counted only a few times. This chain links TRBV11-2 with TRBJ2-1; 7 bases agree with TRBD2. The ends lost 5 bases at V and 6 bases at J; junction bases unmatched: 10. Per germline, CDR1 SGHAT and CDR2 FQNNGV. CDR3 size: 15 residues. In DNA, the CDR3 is TGTGCCAGCAGCCTCGAGGGCGGGGGATTCAATGAGCAGTTCTTC. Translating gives CASSLEGGGFNEQFF.

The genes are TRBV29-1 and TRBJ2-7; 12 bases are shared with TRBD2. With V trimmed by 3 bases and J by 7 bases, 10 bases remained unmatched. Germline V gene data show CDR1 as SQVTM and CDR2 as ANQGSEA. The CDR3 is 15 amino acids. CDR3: CSVDRLAGGRWEQYF. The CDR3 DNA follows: TGCAGCGTTGATCGGCTAGCGGGGGGGCGGTGGGAGCAGTACTTC.